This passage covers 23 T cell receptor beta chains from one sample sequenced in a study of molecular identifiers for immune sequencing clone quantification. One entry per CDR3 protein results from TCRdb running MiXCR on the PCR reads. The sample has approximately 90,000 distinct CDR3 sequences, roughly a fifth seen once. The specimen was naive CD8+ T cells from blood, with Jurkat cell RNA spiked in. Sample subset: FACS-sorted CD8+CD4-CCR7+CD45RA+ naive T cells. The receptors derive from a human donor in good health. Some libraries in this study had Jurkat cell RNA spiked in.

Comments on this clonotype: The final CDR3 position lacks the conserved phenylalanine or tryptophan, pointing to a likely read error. The CDR3 region is CASSPGQGPYEQYS. Here the CDR3 DNA reads TGTGCCAGTAGCCCGGGACAGGGTCCCTACGAGCAGTACTCC. This chain links TRBV19 with TRBJ2-7; 9 nucleotides agree with TRBD1. Germline lookup yields CDR1 LNHDA and CDR2 SQIVND (reference sequence). The CDR3 is 14 amino acids. Trimming at V came to 6 bases and at J to 2 bases, leaving 5 bases not matched to a gene.

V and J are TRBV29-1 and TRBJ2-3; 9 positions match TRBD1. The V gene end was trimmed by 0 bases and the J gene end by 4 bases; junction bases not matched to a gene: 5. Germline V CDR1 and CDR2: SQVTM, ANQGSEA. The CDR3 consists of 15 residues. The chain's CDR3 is CSVEDWGQGSDTQYF. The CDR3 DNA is TGCAGCGTTGAAGATTGGGGACAGGGTTCAGATACGCAGTATTTT.

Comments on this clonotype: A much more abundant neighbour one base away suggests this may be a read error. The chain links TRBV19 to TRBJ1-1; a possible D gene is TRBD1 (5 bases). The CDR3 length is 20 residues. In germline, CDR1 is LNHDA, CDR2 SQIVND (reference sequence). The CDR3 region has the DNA TGTGCCAGTAGTCTCCGGCCCGCACAGATAGGCCAACATGTGGACACTGAAGCTCTCTTT. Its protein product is CASSLRPAQIGQHVDTEALF.

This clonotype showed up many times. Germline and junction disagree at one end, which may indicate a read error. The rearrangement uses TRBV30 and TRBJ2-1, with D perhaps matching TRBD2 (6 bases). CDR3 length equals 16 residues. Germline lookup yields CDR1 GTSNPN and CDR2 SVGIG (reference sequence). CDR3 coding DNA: TGTGCCTGGAGTACGGGTGGGAGGCCCTCCCACAATGAGCAGTTCTTC. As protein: CAWSTGGRPSHNEQFF.

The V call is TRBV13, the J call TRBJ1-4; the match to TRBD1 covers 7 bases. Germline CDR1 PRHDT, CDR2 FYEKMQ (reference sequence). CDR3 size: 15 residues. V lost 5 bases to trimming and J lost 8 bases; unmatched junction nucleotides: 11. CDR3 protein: CASSLLTDRDEKLFF. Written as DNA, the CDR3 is TGTGCCAGCAGCCTCCTAACAGACAGGGACGAAAAACTGTTTTTT.

The CDR3 DNA reads TGTGCCAGCAGCTTAGAGGTCCAGAATGGCTACACCTTC. Protein: CASSLEVQNGYTF. The genes are TRBV13 and TRBJ1-2; D is unclear. The V gene lost 1 base and the J gene lost 6 bases, with 9 bases spanning the gap. This CDR3 has 13 amino acids. The germline V gene encodes CDR1 PRHDT and CDR2 FYEKMQ (reference sequence). The complete variable domain, with remaining parts taken from reference TRBV13 and TRBJ1-2, reads AAGVIQSPRHLIKEKRETATLKCYPIPRHDTVYWYQQGPGQDPQFLISFYEKMQSDKGSIPDRFSAQQFSDYHSELNMSSLELGDSALYFCASSLEVQNGYTFGSGTRLTVV.

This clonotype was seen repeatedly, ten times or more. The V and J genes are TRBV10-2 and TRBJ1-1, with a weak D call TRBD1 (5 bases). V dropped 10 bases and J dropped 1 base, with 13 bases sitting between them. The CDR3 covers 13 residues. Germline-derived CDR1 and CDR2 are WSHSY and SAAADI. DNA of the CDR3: TGCGCCACTATGGGGACCGCGAACACTGAAGCTTTCTTT. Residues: CATMGTANTEAFF.

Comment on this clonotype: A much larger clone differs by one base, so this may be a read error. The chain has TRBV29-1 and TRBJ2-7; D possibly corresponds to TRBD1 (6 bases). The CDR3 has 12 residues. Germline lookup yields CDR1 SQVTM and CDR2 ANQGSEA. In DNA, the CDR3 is TGCTGCGCCACACAGGGAGCCTACGAGCAGTACTTC. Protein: CCATQGAYEQYF.

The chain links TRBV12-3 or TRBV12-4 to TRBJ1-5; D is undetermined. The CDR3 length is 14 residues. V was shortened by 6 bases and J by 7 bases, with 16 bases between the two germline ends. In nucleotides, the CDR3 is TGTGCCAGCAGAGGAGGAGGATATCGGCAGCCCCAGCATTTT. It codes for CASRGGGYRQPQHF.

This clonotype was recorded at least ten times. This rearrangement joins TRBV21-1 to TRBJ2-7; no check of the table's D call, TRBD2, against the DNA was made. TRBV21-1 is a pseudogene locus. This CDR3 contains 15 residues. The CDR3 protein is CASSKGPEGNDEQYF. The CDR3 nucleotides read TGTGCCAGCAGCAAGGGTCCGGAGGGAAACGACGAGCAGTACTTC.

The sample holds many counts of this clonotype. CDR3 DNA sequence: TGTGCCAGCAGCCCCAGACAGTCCTCCTACAATGAGCAGTTCTTC. The encoded protein is CASSPRQSSYNEQFF. The chain recombines TRBV28 with TRBJ2-1, with a weak D call TRBD1 (5 bases). There are 15 residues in the CDR3. Trimming stripped 6 bases from V and 0 bases from J, with 12 bases between. The germline CDR1 and CDR2 sequences are MDHEN and SYDVKM.

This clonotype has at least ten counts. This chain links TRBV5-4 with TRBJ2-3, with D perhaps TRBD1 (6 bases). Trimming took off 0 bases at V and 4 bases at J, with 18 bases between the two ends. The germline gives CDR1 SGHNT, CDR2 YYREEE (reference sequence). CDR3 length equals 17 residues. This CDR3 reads CASSLVSGATFADTQYF. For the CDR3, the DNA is TGTGCCAGCAGCTTGGTATCAGGGGCCACCTTCGCAGATACGCAGTATTTT.

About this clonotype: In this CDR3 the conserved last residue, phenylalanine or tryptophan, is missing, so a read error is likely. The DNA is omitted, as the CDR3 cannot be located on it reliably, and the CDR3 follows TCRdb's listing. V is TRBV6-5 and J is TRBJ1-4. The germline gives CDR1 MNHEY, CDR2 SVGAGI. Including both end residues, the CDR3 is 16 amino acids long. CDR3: CASSYSGTAPPAPPPL.

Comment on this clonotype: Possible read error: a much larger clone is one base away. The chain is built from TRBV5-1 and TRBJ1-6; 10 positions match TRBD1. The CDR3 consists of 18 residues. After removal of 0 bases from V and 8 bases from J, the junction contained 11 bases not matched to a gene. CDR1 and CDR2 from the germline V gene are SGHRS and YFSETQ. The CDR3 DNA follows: TGCGCCAGCAGCTTGGCCTCCCGACAGGGGGCTGTTGATTCACCCCTCCACTTT. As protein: CASSLASRQGAVDSPLHF.

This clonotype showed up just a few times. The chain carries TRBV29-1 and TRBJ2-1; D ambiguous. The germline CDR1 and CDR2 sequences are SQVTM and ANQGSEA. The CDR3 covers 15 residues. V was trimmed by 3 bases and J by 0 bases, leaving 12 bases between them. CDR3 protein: CSVDGYWRSYNEQFF. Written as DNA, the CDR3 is TGCAGCGTTGATGGATATTGGCGCTCCTACAATGAGCAGTTCTTC.

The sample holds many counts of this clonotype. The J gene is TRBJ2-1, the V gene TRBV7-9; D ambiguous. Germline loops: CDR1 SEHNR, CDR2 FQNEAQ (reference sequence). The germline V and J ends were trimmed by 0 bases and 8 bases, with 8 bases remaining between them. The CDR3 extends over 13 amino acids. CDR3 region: CASSLAFVDEQFF. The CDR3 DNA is TGTGCCAGCAGCTTAGCGTTCGTCGATGAGCAGTTCTTC.

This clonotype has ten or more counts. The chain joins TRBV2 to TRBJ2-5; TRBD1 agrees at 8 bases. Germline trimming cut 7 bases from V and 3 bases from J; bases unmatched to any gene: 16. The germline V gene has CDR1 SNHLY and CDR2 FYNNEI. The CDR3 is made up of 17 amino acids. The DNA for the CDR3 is TGTGCCAGCATCGACATCCAGGTCATGGACAGGGAAGAGACCCAGTACTTC. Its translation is CASIDIQVMDREETQYF.

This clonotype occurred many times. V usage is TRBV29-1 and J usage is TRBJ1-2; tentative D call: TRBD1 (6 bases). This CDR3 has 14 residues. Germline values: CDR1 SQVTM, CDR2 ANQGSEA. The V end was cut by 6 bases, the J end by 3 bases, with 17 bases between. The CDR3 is CSVFDRLLDYGYTF. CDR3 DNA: TGCAGCGTATTTGACAGGCTGTTGGACTATGGCTACACCTTC.

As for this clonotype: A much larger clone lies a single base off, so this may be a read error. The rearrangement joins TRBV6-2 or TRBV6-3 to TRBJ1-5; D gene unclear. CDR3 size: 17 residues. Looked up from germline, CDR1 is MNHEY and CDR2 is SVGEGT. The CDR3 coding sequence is TGTGCCAGCAGTTACACCCCTGGTTGGGGTAGCGATCAGCCCCAGCATTTT. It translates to CASSYTPGWGSDQPQHF.

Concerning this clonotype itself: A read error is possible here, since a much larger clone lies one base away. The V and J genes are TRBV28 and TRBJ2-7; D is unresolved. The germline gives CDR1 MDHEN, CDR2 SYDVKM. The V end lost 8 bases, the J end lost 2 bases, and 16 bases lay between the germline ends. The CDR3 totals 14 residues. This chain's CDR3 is CASGSSLRTYEQYF. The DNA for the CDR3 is TGTGCCAGCGGTTCCAGTTTACGTACCTACGAGCAGTACTTC.

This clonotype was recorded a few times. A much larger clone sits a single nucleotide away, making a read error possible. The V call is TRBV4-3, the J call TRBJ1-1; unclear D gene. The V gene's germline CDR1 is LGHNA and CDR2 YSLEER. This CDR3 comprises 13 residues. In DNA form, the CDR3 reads TGCGCCAGCAGCTGGACTGCGAACACTGAAGCTCTCTTT. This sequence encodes CASSWTANTEALF.

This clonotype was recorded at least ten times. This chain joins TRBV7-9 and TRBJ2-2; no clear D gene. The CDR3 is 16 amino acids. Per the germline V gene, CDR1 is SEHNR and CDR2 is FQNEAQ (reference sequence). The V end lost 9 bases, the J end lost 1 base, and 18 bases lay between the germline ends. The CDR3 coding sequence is TGTGCCAGATTACCCCTACAAGCTTGGAACACCGGGGAGCTGTTTTTT. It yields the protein CARLPLQAWNTGELFF.

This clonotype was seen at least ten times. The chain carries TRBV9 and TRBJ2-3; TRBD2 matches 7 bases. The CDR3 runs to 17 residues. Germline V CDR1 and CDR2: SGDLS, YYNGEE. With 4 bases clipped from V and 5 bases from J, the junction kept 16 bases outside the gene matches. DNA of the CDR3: TGTGCCAGCAGCCCGGAGCCGGGACTAATTAAAAAAGATACGCAGTATTTT. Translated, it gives CASSPEPGLIKKDTQYF. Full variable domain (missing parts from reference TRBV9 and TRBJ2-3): DSGVTQTPKHLITATGQRVTLRCSPRSGDLSVYWYQQSLDQGLQFLIQYYNGEERAKGNILERFSAQQFPDLHSELNLSSLELGDSALYFCASSPEPGLIKKDTQYFGPGTRLTVL.